Shown below are 27 T cell receptor beta chains from a single sample sequenced in a study of immune evolution from preneoplasia to lung adenocarcinoma. Only in-frame clones appear in the TCRdb table, and some are missing; sequencing was by immunoSEQ multiplex PCR. The sample holds 14,000 or so clones; around three quarters are singletons and the top ten take 4% to 5%. The sample comprised FFPE minimally invasive lung adenocarcinoma tissue. The receptors here all came from a person aged 70 to 79 with lung adenocarcinoma.

This clone was seen a handful of times. The chain carries TRBV30 and TRBJ1-5; D is undetermined. Between the trimmed V and J ends, which lost 2 bases and 4 bases, there was a span of 9 bases. Per the germline V gene, CDR1 is GTSNPN and CDR2 is SVGIG (reference sequence). The CDR3 extends over 13 amino acids. CDR3 amino acids: CAWSPRENQPQHF. CDR3 coding DNA: TGTGCCTGGAGTCCCCGGGAAAATCAGCCCCAGCATTTT.

The chain carries TRBV11-2 and TRBJ1-4, with unresolved D. CDR1 and CDR2 from the germline V gene are SGHAT and FQNNGV. The CDR3 is 16 amino acids. Trimming took 4 bases from V and 0 from J, leaving 12 bases between them. The CDR3 region is CASSSLGRTTNEKLFF. CDR3 DNA: TGTGCCAGCAGCTCCCTAGGACGGACAACTAATGAAAAACTGTTTTTT.

The chain employs TRBV2 and TRBJ1-1; unclear D gene. Germline loops: CDR1 SNHLY, CDR2 FYNNEI. There are 11 residues in the CDR3. V was cut by 3 bases and J by 5 bases, with 4 bases left in between. CDR3 residues: CASSEQTEAFF. The CDR3 DNA is TGTGCCAGCAGTGAGCAAACTGAAGCTTTCTTT.

The chain is built from TRBV28 and TRBJ1-1; the D gene is possibly TRBD1 (6 bases). CDR1 is MDHEN and CDR2 is SYDVKM in the germline V gene. V lost 5 bases to trimming and J lost 3 bases, with 16 bases between them. This CDR3 is built from 15 residues. CDR3 region: CASSARAPGDTEAFF. CDR3 DNA sequence: TGTGCCAGCAGTGCCCGTGCGCCAGGGGACACTGAAGCTTTCTTT. The entire variable domain, with the rest obtained from reference TRBV28 and TRBJ1-1, is as follows: DVKVTQSSRYLVKRTGEKVFLECVQDMDHENMFWYRQDPGLGLRLIYFSYDVKMKEKGDIPEGYSVSREKKERFSLILESASTNQTSMYLCASSARAPGDTEAFFGQGTRLTVV.

The chain carries TRBV28 and TRBJ2-1; 9 positions agree with TRBD2. Per germline, CDR1 MDHEN and CDR2 SYDVKM. This CDR3 is 15 amino acids long. V trimming: 0 bases; J trimming: 8 bases; junction bases outside the gene matches: 5. CDR3 amino acids: CASSLWASGVDEQFF. CDR3 nucleotides: TGTGCCAGCAGTTTATGGGCTAGCGGGGTCGATGAGCAGTTCTTC.

CDR3 coding DNA: TGTGCCAGCAGCCCTCCTACGGAATTGCAAGAGACCCAGTACTTC. Its protein is CASSPPTELQETQYF. J is TRBJ2-5 and V is TRBV5-6, with D hard to call. The CDR3 extends over 15 amino acids. Looked up from germline, CDR1 is SGHDT and CDR2 is YYEEEE. V lost 4 bases and J 2 bases, leaving 15 bases between the germline ends.

The chain is built from TRBV6-6 and TRBJ1-2; D ambiguous. This CDR3 has 12 amino acids. Germline V lookup: CDR1 MNHNY, CDR2 SVGAGI (reference sequence). V dropped 6 bases and J dropped 8 bases, with 13 bases sitting between them. For the CDR3, the DNA is TGTGCCAGCAGCCACCCGGGGATCGGCTACACCTTC. Protein: CASSHPGIGYTF.

The V call is TRBV9, the J call TRBJ2-1, with TRBD2 identical over 8 bases. V was pared by 0 bases and J by 4 bases, with 6 bases of the junction left unmatched. The CDR3 has 16 residues. Per germline, CDR1 SGDLS and CDR2 YYNGEE. CDR3 bases: TGTGCCAGCAGCGTAGTGGAGCGGGGGAGATACAATGAGCAGTTCTTC. As protein: CASSVVERGRYNEQFF.

The gene calls are TRBV15 and TRBJ2-7; no clear D. V was cut by 1 base and J by 0 bases, with 10 bases left in between. The CDR3 has 15 amino acids. Germline loops: CDR1 LNHNV, CDR2 YYDKDF (reference sequence). CDR3 in amino acids: CATSRGTPSSYEQYF. The CDR3 DNA follows: TGTGCCACCAGCAGAGGAACTCCGAGCTCCTACGAGCAGTACTTC.

The chain employs TRBV2 and TRBJ1-1, with D maybe TRBD1 (6 bases). The CDR3 extends over 15 amino acids. Germline-derived CDR1 and CDR2 are SNHLY and FYNNEI. The V end was cut by 6 bases, the J end by 4 bases, with 18 bases between. CDR3 in DNA: TGTGCCAGCAGAGAAACAGGGCCCCAGGGCACTGAAGCTTTCTTT. Protein sequence: CASRETGPQGTEAFF.

The chain carries TRBV5-1 and TRBJ1-2; D is undetermined. The CDR3 totals 12 residues. Trimming stripped 3 bases from V and 4 bases from J, with 7 bases between. Germline CDR1 is SGHRS and CDR2 is YFSETQ. The CDR3 DNA reads as TGCGCCAGCAGCTCCGGGAGCTATGGCTACACCTTC. This encodes CASSSGSYGYTF.

In its sample, this clone was seen once. This chain connects TRBV7-9 to TRBJ1-2, with D perhaps TRBD1 (5 bases). Germline CDR1 is SEHNR and CDR2 is FQNEAQ (reference sequence). Trimming pared 3 bases from V and 6 bases from J, leaving 14 bases between. The length of the CDR3 is 14 residues. In DNA form, the CDR3 reads TGTGCCAGCAGCTTGAGGGAAAGAGGGGATGGCTACACCTTC. This translates into CASSLRERGDGYTF. Complete variable domain (other parts from reference TRBV7-9 and TRBJ1-2): DTGVSQNPRHKITKRGQNVTFRCDPISEHNRLYWYRQTLGQGPEFLTYFQNEAQLEKSRLLSDRFSAERPKGSFSTLEIQRTEQGDSAMYLCASSLRERGDGYTFGSGTRLTVV.

This chain connects TRBV19 to TRBJ1-1; D call uncertain. The CDR3 extends over 14 amino acids. The V end was cut by 6 bases, the J end by 0 bases, with 11 bases between. CDR1 is LNHDA and CDR2 is SQIVND in the germline V gene (reference sequence). The chain's CDR3 is CASSTLGMNTEAFF. The CDR3 DNA reads as TGTGCCAGTAGCACCTTAGGAATGAACACTGAAGCTTTCTTT.

The V and J genes are TRBV29-1 and TRBJ2-5; 8 bases align to TRBD2. V lost 1 base and J lost 5; bases outside the gene matches: 6. The CDR3 totals 14 residues. The germline gives CDR1 SQVTM, CDR2 ANQGSEA. The CDR3 region is CSVEAQRGLETQYF. In nucleotides, the CDR3 is TGCAGCGTTGAAGCCCAGCGGGGGTTGGAGACCCAGTACTTC. The full variable domain, with the rest looked up from reference TRBV29-1 and TRBJ2-5, is SAVISQKPSRDICQRGTSLTIQCQVDSQVTMMFWYRQQPGQSLTLIATANQGSEATYESGFVIDKFPISRPNLTFSTLTVSNMSPEDSSIYLCSVEAQRGLETQYFGPGTRLLVL.

The J gene is TRBJ1-2, the V gene TRBV5-1; a weak D match, TRBD1 (5 bases). Looked up from germline, CDR1 is SGHRS and CDR2 is YFSETQ. CDR3 length: 14 amino acids. Trimming shortened V by 0 bases and J by 0 bases, and 6 bases separated the two germline ends. In nucleotides, the CDR3 is TGCGCCAGCAGCTTGGGACAGCCTAACTATGGCTACACCTTC. Translated, it gives CASSLGQPNYGYTF.

The J gene is TRBJ2-7, the V gene TRBV2; D might be TRBD1 or TRBD2, each matching 6 bases. The CDR3 runs to 13 residues. The germline gives CDR1 SNHLY, CDR2 FYNNEI. Trimming left V 3 bases short and J 12 bases short, with 18 bases between. CDR3 coding DNA: TGTGCCAGCAGTGAGGGCGGGACACCTAGGGGGTACTTC. Protein product: CASSEGGTPRGYF.

This chain joins TRBV28 and TRBJ1-4; the D is unclear. Germline CDR1 and CDR2: MDHEN and SYDVKM. This CDR3 region has 14 residues. Trimming took off 4 bases at V and 0 bases at J, with 6 bases between the two ends. CDR3: CASSSWATNEKLFF. The CDR3 nucleotides are TGTGCCAGCAGTTCCTGGGCAACTAATGAAAAACTGTTTTTT.

The chain is built from TRBV28 and TRBJ1-2, with 8 positions matching TRBD1. The CDR3 runs 12 residues. Germline trimming cut 8 bases from V and 8 bases from J; bases unmatched to any gene: 7. Germline lookup yields CDR1 MDHEN and CDR2 SYDVKM. CDR3 region: CASFTGGGGYTF. The CDR3 DNA follows: TGTGCCAGCTTCACAGGGGGAGGAGGCTACACCTTC.

This clone has more than one count but fewer than ten. The chain is built from TRBV7-6 and TRBJ2-7, with a possible D match to TRBD1 (6 bases). V lost 5 bases, J lost 1 base, and 12 bases lay in between. This CDR3 region has 14 residues. The V gene's germline CDR1 is SGHVS and CDR2 FNYEAQ. Here the CDR3 reads CASSDDTGSYEQYF. The DNA for the CDR3 is TGTGCCAGCAGCGACGACACAGGGTCCTACGAGCAGTACTTC.

This clone occurred a few times. V is TRBV27 and J is TRBJ2-3, with 11 positions matching TRBD1. The length of the CDR3 is 15 residues. Trimming removed 4 bases from V and 4 bases from J; junction bases left unmatched: 4. CDR1 and CDR2 from the germline V gene are MNHEY and SMNVEV (reference sequence). The CDR3 protein is CASSYGQGAADTQYF. CDR3 coding DNA: TGTGCCAGCAGTTACGGACAGGGGGCAGCAGATACGCAGTATTTT.

The V gene is TRBV7-9, the J gene TRBJ2-7, with 8 bases fitting TRBD1. Unmatched junction bases numbered 6, after V lost 5 bases and J lost 6 bases. The CDR3 totals 13 residues. The germline gives CDR1 SEHNR, CDR2 FQNEAQ (reference sequence). CDR3 amino acids: CASSETTGVEQYF. CDR3 DNA: TGTGCCAGCAGCGAAACGACAGGGGTCGAGCAGTACTTC.

The chain uses TRBV6-5 and TRBJ2-5; maybe TRBD1 (6 bases). V lost 6 bases to trimming and J lost 2 bases, with 16 bases between them. Germline CDR1 is MNHEY and CDR2 is SVGAGI. CDR3 length equals 15 residues. The CDR3 spells CASRNAIGQQETQYF. The CDR3 nucleotides are TGTGCCAGCAGAAACGCTATAGGACAGCAAGAGACCCAGTACTTC.

The rearrangement uses TRBV19 and TRBJ1-4; D remains ambiguous. Trimming removed 3 bases at V and 8 bases at J, with 16 bases between. Germline-derived CDR1 and CDR2 are LNHDA and SQIVND (reference sequence). This CDR3 is 15 amino acids long. This chain's CDR3 is CASSIRRQLEEKLFF. CDR3 DNA: TGTGCCAGTAGTATTCGGAGACAATTAGAAGAAAAACTGTTTTTT.

Comments on this clone: The junction shows a germline mismatch at one end, possibly a read error. V and J are TRBV5-4 and TRBJ1-2, with D possibly being TRBD1 (5 bases). The germline CDR1 and CDR2 sequences are SGHNT and YYREEE (reference sequence). The CDR3 is 15 residues long. CDR3 loop: CASRQTERDLGGYTF. The CDR3 DNA reads as TGCGCCAGCAGACAGACGGAGCGGGACCTGGGTGGCTACACCTTC.

The chain combines TRBV25-1 with TRBJ1-1; no clear D. CDR1 is MGHDK and CDR2 is SYGVNS in the germline V gene. Trimming pared 6 bases from V and 7 bases from J, leaving 9 bases between. The CDR3 has 11 residues. CDR3 region: CASSGRSEAFF. CDR3 DNA sequence: TGTGCCAGCAGCGGACGGAGTGAAGCTTTCTTT.

The chain recombines TRBV6-4 with TRBJ1-6; tentatively, D is TRBD1 (6 bases). Germline CDR1 is MRHNA and CDR2 is SNTAGT. V was pared by 0 bases and J by 10 bases, with 13 bases between. The CDR3 has 15 residues. CDR3 loop: CASSDSWGGNSPLHF. The CDR3 nucleotides read TGTGCCAGCAGTGACTCATGGGGGGGCAACTCACCCCTCCACTTT.

On this clone: Other DNA sequences in the same sample also yield this CDR3. V and J are TRBV9 and TRBJ1-2; D call uncertain. V lost 2 bases, J lost 2 bases, and 4 bases lay in between. The CDR3 sequence is 12 residues long. In germline, CDR1 is SGDLS, CDR2 YYNGEE. CDR3 protein: CASSVDNYGYTF. The CDR3 DNA is TGTGCCAGCAGCGTTGACAACTATGGCTACACCTTC.